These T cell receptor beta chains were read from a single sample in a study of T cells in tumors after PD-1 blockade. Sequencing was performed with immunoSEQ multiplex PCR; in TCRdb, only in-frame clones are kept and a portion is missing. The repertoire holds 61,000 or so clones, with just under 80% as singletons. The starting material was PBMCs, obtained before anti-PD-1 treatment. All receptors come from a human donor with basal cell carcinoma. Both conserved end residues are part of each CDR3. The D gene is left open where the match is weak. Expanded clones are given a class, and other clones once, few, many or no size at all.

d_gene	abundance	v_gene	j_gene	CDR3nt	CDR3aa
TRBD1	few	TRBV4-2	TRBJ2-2	TGTGCCAGCAGCCAAACGAAGACAGGGGCGGGGAACACCGGGGAGCTGTTTTTT	CASSQTKTGAGNTGELFF
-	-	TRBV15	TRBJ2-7	TGTGCCACCCGGGACCGATACTACGAGCAGTACTTC	CATRDRYYEQYF
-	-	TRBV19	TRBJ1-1	TGTGCCAGTAGTATAATCGGGAGGAACACTGAAGCTTTCTTT	CASSIIGRNTEAFF
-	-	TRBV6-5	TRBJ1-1	TGTGCCAGCAGGGGAACAGGGACCAACACTGAAGCTTTCTTT	CASRGTGTNTEAFF
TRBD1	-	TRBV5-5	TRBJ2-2	TGTGCCAGCAGCTTGACCGACAGGGGTCACACCGGGGAGCTGTTTTTT	CASSLTDRGHTGELFF
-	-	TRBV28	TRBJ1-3	TGTGCCAGCAGTTTGGGGGGAGGGTCTGGAAACACCATATATTTT	CASSLGGGSGNTIYF
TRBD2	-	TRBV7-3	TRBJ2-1	TGTGCCAGCAGCCTAAGCGGGGATAAATACAATGAGCAGTTCTTC	CASSLSGDKYNEQFF
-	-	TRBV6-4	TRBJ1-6	TGTGCCAGCAGGCGGGATTTCTCCTATAATTCACCCCTCCACTTT	CASRRDFSYNSPLHF
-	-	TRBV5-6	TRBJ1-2	TGTGCCAGCAGATTGCGGGGGGCGGGTGGCTACACCTTC	CASRLRGAGGYTF
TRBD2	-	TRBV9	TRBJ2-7	TGTGCCAGCAGCGTACTAGCGGGTTCGCCCTCCTACGAGCAGTACTTC	CASSVLAGSPSYEQYF
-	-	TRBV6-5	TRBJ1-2	TGTGCCAGCAGGGACACCACTCTCTATGGCTACACCTTC	CASRDTTLYGYTF
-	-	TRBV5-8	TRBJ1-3	TGTGCCAGCAGCTTGCTGTTGGGATCTGGAAACACCATATATTTT	CASSLLLGSGNTIYF
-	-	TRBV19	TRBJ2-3	TGTGCCAGTAGCCCGCTGAGAGCCGGCACAGATACGCAGTATTTT	CASSPLRAGTDTQYF
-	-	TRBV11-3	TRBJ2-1	TGTGCCAGCCAGAGGCAAAGCAATGAGCAGTTCTTC	CASQRQSNEQFF
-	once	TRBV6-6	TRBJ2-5	TGTGCCAGCAGTTACTCTCAGGGGAAAGAGACCCAGTACTTC	CASSYSQGKETQYF
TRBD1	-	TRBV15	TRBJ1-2	TGTGCCACCAGCAGACCTGGGGACAGGGATTCTCATGGCTACACCTTC	CATSRPGDRDSHGYTF
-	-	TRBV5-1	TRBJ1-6	TGCGCCAGCAGACCAGGGGAGAGCTCCTATAATTCACCCCTCCACTTT	CASRPGESSYNSPLHF